Listed below are T cell receptor beta chains from one sample, sequenced in a study of shared clonotypes between healthy human individuals. Here immunoSEQ multiplex PCR was the method, and the copy in TCRdb shows in-frame clones only, minus some. Of about 490,000 clones listed, around 80% are singletons. The sample was PBMCs. The source of these receptors is a woman aged 40 to 50 in good health. Some clones in this sample may be carry-over from other donors' samples. Both conserved end residues are part of each CDR3. The order of the fields is D gene, clone size, J gene, V gene, CDR3 DNA, CDR3 protein. The D gene is left open where the match is weak. Clone size, where shown, is once, few, many, or a class for clones that have expanded.

TRBD1,-,TRBJ2-7,TRBV25-1,TGTGCCAGCAGTGACTCAGACAGGGGGCGGTCGGGCGAGCAGTACTTC,CASSDSDRGRSGEQYF
TRBD2,once,TRBJ2-1,TRBV28,TGTGCCAGCAGTTTCGGGTTAGCGGGAGCGGATGAGCAGTTCTTC,CASSFGLAGADEQFF
-,-,TRBJ2-2,TRBV30,TGTGCCTGGAGTGCCGGGCGGCGAACCGGGGAGCTGTTTTTT,CAWSAGRRTGELFF
-,few,TRBJ1-2,TRBV10-2,TGCGCCAGCAGTGAGGAGGGCCCTAACTATGGCTACACCTTC,CASSEEGPNYGYTF
-,-,TRBJ1-6,TRBV18,TGTGCCAGCTCACCAGGCCAGCTGCTTAATTCACCCCTCCACTTT,CASSPGQLLNSPLHF
-,-,TRBJ1-2,TRBV30,TGTGCCTGGAAAGAACAGGGTCCGCATGGCTACACCTTC,CAWKEQGPHGYTF
TRBD2,-,TRBJ2-5,TRBV11-1,TGTGCCAGCAGCTTAGCGGGCGCGGGAGTGGAGACCCAGTACTTC,CASSLAGAGVETQYF
-,-,TRBJ1-2,TRBV4-1,TGCGCCAGCAGCCAAGTCGGCAGGAGAAACTATGGCTACACCTTC,CASSQVGRRNYGYTF
-,-,TRBJ2-3,TRBV10-1,TGCGCCAGCAGTGAGGGGGGAGCGGAGGTCGGGGACACAGATACGCAGTATTTT,CASSEGGAEVGDTDTQYF
-,-,TRBJ1-4,TRBV18,TGTGCCAGCTCACCTTCAAGAGGACAAATTAATGAAAAACTGTTTTTT,CASSPSRGQINEKLFF
TRBD2,-,TRBJ2-3,TRBV7-3,TGTGCCAGCAGCCCTAGCGGGATGAGGACAGATACGCAGTATTTT,CASSPSGMRTDTQYF
TRBD1,-,TRBJ1-1,TRBV5-4,TGTGCCAGCAGTCCCGACAGGGCTAAGGACACTGAAGCTTTCTTT,CASSPDRAKDTEAFF
-,-,TRBJ2-5,TRBV7-9,TGTGCCAGCAGCTTTGCAGGGATCCAAGAGACCCAGTACTTC,CASSFAGIQETQYF
-,-,TRBJ1-3,TRBV30,TGTGCCTGGAATCGGGCGCAGGGTGGAAACACCATATATTTT,CAWNRAQGGNTIYF
TRBD1,-,TRBJ1-2,TRBV30,TGTGCCTGGAGTGAAGTGAGGGGGCAGGGCTACACCTTC,CAWSEVRGQGYTF
-,-,TRBJ2-7,TRBV29-1,TGCAGCGCCCTAGGTACAGCGAACTCCTACGAGCAGTACTTC,CSALGTANSYEQYF
-,-,TRBJ1-2,TRBV7-2,TGTGCCAGCAGCTTACGGGGGGGGAGCTATGGCTACACCTTC,CASSLRGGSYGYTF
-,-,TRBJ2-3,TRBV11-3,TGTGCCAGCAGCTTTGGGGGTACGCAGTATTTT,CASSFGGTQYF
-,-,TRBJ2-5,TRBV18,TGTGCCAGCTCACCACTCGAGGAGACCCAGTACTTC,CASSPLEETQYF
TRBD2,few,TRBJ2-2,TRBV5-1,TGCGCCAGCACAACTAGCGGGAGTAGCGGGGAGCTGTTTTTT,CASTTSGSSGELFF
-,-,TRBJ1-1,TRBV11-2,TGTGCCAGCAGCTCCCTCGGGGGCGGTGAAGCTTTCTTT,CASSSLGGGEAFF
-,-,TRBJ1-2,TRBV5-8,TGTGCCAGCAGCTTGGGGGGGTTCCCCGGTGGCTACACCTTC,CASSLGGFPGGYTF
-,-,TRBJ1-1,TRBV19,TGTGCCAGTAGGGGGTCTCACACTGAAGCTTTCTTT,CASRGSHTEAFF
-,-,TRBJ1-1,TRBV5-1,TGCGCCAGCAGCTTGAGCAAGGGAACCACTGAAGCTTTCTTT,CASSLSKGTTEAFF
-,-,TRBJ1-1,TRBV29-1,TGCAGCGTTGATGGGACTGAAGCTTTCTTT,CSVDGTEAFF
TRBD1,-,TRBJ2-2,TRBV19,TGTGCCAGTAACAGGGGGCGGACCACCGGGGAGCTGTTTTTT,CASNRGRTTGELFF
-,-,TRBJ1-5,TRBV15,TGTGCCACCAGCAGAGATGACAGTACGTATAGCAATCAGCCCCAGCATTTT,CATSRDDSTYSNQPQHF
-,once,TRBJ1-2,TRBV28,TGTGCCAGCAGTTCTGAGGCAGGGGCAGATGGCTACACCTTC,CASSSEAGADGYTF
-,-,TRBJ1-1,TRBV7-9,TGTGCCAGCAGCTTGTATAGGGACAACACTGAAGCTTTCTTT,CASSLYRDNTEAFF
-,few,TRBJ2-2,TRBV15,TGTGCCACCAGCAGAGCTTGGACATCTGCGGTTAAGCTGTTTTTT,CATSRAWTSAVKLFF
TRBD2,once,TRBJ2-1,TRBV2,TGTGCCTCACGGGGGACTAGCGTCTACAATGAGCAGTTCTTC,CASRGTSVYNEQFF
TRBD1,-,TRBJ2-7,TRBV19,TGTGCCACCTCAACCTACTCCGGGACAGCCTACGAGCAGTACTTC,CATSTYSGTAYEQYF
-,-,TRBJ2-5,TRBV5-5,TGTGCCAGCAGCTTGGAGCTAGCTCAAGAGACCCAGTACTTC,CASSLELAQETQYF
TRBD2,-,TRBJ2-3,TRBV5-4,TGTGCCAGCAGCTCCGCCCTAGCGGGAGATGTAGATACGCAGTATTTT,CASSSALAGDVDTQYF
TRBD1,-,TRBJ1-4,TRBV19,TGTGCCAGTAGTACGGGACAGGGGGCGGATGAAAAACTGTTTTTT,CASSTGQGADEKLFF
TRBD2,-,TRBJ2-1,TRBV7-3,TGTGCCAGCAGCTTTAGCGGGAGGGGGAATGAGCAGTTCTTC,CASSFSGRGNEQFF
-,once,TRBJ1-1,TRBV12-5,TGTGCTAGTGGTTTGGGGGCAGGGAGGAACACTGAAGCTTTCTTT,CASGLGAGRNTEAFF
-,once,TRBJ2-7,TRBV5-1,TGCGCCAGCAGCTTGGCCGGGGGCGGGTACGAGCAGTACTTC,CASSLAGGGYEQYF
-,-,TRBJ2-3,TRBV7-2,TGTGCCAGCAGCTTACAGGAAACGCAGTATTTT,CASSLQETQYF
-,-,TRBJ2-5,TRBV7-9,TGTGCCAGCACCCTCTATGAGTCCCAAGAGACCCAGTACTTC,CASTLYESQETQYF
-,-,TRBJ1-4,TRBV30,TGTGCCTGGAGCCTTACTCGACGGGGCGTTAATGAAAAACTGTTTTTT,CAWSLTRRGVNEKLFF
-,-,TRBJ2-2,TRBV29-1,TGCAGCGTTGTAGCAGCGGTGAACACCGGGGAGCTGTTTTTT,CSVVAAVNTGELFF
TRBD2,-,TRBJ2-5,TRBV5-1,TGCGCCAGCAGCTACGGGACTAGCGGGATCGAGACCCAGTACTTC,CASSYGTSGIETQYF
TRBD2,few,TRBJ2-7,TRBV4-2,TGTGCCAGCAGCCAAGAGGGGACGGGACTAGCGGGACCCTACGAGCAGTACTTC,CASSQEGTGLAGPYEQYF
TRBD1,-,TRBJ1-3,TRBV7-3,TGTGCCAGCAGCTTAACCGGGACAGGGAGCTCTGGAAACACCATATATTTT,CASSLTGTGSSGNTIYF
TRBD1,few,TRBJ2-7,TRBV30,TGTGCCTGGAGCCCCGACAGGGAACTCTACGAGCAGTACTTC,CAWSPDRELYEQYF
-,few,TRBJ1-2,TRBV9,TGTGCCAGCAGCGTAGGGCCCAACCCCTATGGCTACACCTTC,CASSVGPNPYGYTF
-,-,TRBJ1-1,TRBV28,TGTGCCAGCAGTTTATCGGGAGGTCCTGGGTGGGCTTTCTTT,CASSLSGGPGWAFF
-,-,TRBJ1-1,TRBV7-9,TGTGCCAGCAGCTCAAGACAGGAGGCAACTGAAGCTTTCTTT,CASSSRQEATEAFF
-,many,TRBJ2-3,TRBV7-2,TGTGCCAGCAGCCCGGGTCCGATTGTAGATACGCAGTATTTT,CASSPGPIVDTQYF
TRBD2,-,TRBJ2-3,TRBV30,TGTGCCTGGCTTTCGACTAGCGGGAGACCCTGGATAAGCACAGATACGCAGTATTTT,CAWLSTSGRPWISTDTQYF
-,-,TRBJ2-1,TRBV11-2,TGTGCCAGCAGCTTAGATCGGTTCGGGGTGACTGAGCAGTTCTTC,CASSLDRFGVTEQFF
-,-,TRBJ2-3,TRBV5-1,TGCGCCAGCAGCTTGGGCCCGACAACCTCTAGCACAGATACGCAGTATTTT,CASSLGPTTSSTDTQYF
-,-,TRBJ1-1,TRBV6-5,TGTGCCAGCAGTTACCAGGGTGGTAGATTAACTGAAGCTTTCTTT,CASSYQGGRLTEAFF
-,-,TRBJ1-2,TRBV29-1,TGCAGCGTCCGAGGGGCTCTAGCCTATGGCTACACCTTC,CSVRGALAYGYTF